This T cell receptor beta chain was sequenced for a study of T cells in severe cutaneous drug reactions. Bulk and single-cell libraries used iRepertoire multiplex PCR with TCR subtype-specific primers. TCRdb derives one entry per CDR3 protein from the multiplex PCR reads, leaving out DNA. The repertoire table contains about 2,800 distinct CDR3 sequences. Sequenced patients had Stevens-Johnson syndrome or toxic epidermal necrolysis caused by carbamazepine. The CDR3 sequence is 13 residues long. Looked up from germline, CDR1 is KGHSH and CDR2 is LQKENI. The receptor was isolated from a human donor with toxic epidermal necrolysis, a severe cutaneous drug reaction. V and J are TRBV18 and TRBJ2-7; without DNA, the TCRdb call of TRBD2 cannot be checked. The source material was cells from a skin blister. CDR3 sequence reads: CASSFGEGYEQYF.